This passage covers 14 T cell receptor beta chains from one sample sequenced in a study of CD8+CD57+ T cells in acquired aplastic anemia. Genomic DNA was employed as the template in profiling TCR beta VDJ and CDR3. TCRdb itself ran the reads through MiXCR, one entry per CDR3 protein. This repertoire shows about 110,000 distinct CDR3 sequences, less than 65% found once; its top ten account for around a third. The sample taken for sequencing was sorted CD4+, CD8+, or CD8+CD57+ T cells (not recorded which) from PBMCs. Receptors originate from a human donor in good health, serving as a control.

CDR3 in amino acids: CASSLTGTGINEQFF. Here the CDR3 DNA reads TGTGCCAGCAGCTTAACCGGGACAGGGATCAATGAGCAGTTCTTC. The chain has TRBV11-1 and TRBJ2-1; 9 bases agree with TRBD1. V shed 2 bases and J 6 bases; nucleotides not matched to a gene: 5. The CDR3 is made up of 15 amino acids. CDR1 SGHAT and CDR2 FQDESV come from the germline V gene (reference sequence).

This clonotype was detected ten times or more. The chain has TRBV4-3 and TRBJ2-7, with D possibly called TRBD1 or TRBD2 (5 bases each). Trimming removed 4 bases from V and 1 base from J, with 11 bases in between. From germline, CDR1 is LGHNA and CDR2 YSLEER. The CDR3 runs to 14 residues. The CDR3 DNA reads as TGCGCCAGCAGCCCCGGGACGGTATCCTACGAGCAGTACTTC. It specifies CASSPGTVSYEQYF.

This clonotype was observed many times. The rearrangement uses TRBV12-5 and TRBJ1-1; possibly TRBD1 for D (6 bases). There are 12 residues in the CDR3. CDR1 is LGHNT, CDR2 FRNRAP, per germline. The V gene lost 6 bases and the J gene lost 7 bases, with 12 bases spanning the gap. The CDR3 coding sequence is TGTGCTAGTGGCATGGACAGCAATGAAGCTTTCTTT. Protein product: CASGMDSNEAFF.

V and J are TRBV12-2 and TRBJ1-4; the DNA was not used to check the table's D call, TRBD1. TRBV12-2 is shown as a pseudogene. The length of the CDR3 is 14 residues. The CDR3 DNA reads TGTGCAAGTCGCCTCCGGGGTGCCAATGAAAAACTGTTTTTT. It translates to CASRLRGANEKLFF.

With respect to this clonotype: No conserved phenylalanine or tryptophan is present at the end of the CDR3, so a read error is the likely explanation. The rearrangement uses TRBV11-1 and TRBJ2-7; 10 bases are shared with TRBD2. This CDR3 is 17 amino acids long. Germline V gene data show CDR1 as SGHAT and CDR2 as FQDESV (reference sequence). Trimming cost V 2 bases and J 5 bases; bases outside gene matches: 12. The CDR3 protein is CASSLSLAASGGNEQYL. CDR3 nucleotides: TGTGCCAGCAGCTTATCCCTTGCGGCTAGCGGGGGAAACGAGCAGTACCTC.

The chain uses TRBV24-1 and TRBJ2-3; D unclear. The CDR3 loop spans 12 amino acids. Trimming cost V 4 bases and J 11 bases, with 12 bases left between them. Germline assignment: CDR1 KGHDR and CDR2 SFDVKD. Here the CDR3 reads CATSDFYLRQYF. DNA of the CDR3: TGTGCCACCAGTGACTTTTATCTCAGGCAGTATTTT.

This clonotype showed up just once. DNA for the CDR3: TGCAGTGCTATTCCCCGGACTAGCGATGGAGAGACCCAGTACTTC. Protein: CSAIPRTSDGETQYF. The rearrangement uses TRBV20-1 and TRBJ2-5; TRBD2 matches 9 bases. This CDR3 contains 15 residues. In germline, CDR1 is DFQATT, CDR2 SNEGSKA (reference sequence). V gave up 4 bases and J gave up 4 bases; unmatched junction bases: 10.

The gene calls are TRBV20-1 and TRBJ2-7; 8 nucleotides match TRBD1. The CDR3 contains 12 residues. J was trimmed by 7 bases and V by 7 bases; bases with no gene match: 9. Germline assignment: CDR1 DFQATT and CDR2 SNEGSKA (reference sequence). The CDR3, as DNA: TGCAGTGGTGCCAGGGGGCGCGATGAGCAGTACTTC. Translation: CSGARGRDEQYF.

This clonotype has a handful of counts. The CDR3 DNA reads as TGTGCCTGGAGTGTGCCAGGATTGAACACTGAAGCTTTCTTT. It translates to CAWSVPGLNTEAFF. The chain joins TRBV30 to TRBJ1-1, with D hard to call. The CDR3 length is 14 residues. From germline, CDR1 is GTSNPN and CDR2 SVGIG (reference sequence). Deletions cut 0 bases from V and 0 bases from J, with 8 bases between.

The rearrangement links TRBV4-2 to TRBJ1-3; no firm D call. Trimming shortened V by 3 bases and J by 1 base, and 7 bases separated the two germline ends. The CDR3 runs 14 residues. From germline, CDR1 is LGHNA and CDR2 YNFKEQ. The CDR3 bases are TGTGCCAGCAGCCAGGGTTTGTCTGGAAACACCATATATTTT. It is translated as CASSQGLSGNTIYF.

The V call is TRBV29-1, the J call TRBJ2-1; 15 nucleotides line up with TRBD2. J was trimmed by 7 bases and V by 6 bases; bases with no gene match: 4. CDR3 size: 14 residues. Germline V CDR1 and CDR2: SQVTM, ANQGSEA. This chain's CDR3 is CSVRTSGGANEQFF. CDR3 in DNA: TGCAGCGTCAGGACTAGCGGGGGGGCGAATGAGCAGTTCTTC.

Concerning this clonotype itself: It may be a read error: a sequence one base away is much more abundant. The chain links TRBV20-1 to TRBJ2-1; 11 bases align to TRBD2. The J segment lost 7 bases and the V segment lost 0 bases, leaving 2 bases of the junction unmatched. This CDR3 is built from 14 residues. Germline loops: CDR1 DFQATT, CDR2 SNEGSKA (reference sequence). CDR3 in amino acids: CSAREVAGGNEQFF. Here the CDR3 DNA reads TGCAGTGCTAGAGAGGTAGCGGGGGGGAATGAGCAGTTCTTC.

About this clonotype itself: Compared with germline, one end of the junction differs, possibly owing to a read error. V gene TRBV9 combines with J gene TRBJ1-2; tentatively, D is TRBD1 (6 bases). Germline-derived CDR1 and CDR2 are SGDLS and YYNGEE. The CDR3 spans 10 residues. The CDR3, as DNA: TGTGCCAGCAGCGGCCGGGACACCTACTTC. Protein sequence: CASSGRDTYF.

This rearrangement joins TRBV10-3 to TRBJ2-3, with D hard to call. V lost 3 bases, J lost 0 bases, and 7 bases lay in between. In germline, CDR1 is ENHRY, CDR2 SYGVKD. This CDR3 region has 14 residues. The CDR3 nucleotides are TGTGCCATCAGTGAAAGTGCTAGCACAGATACGCAGTATTTT. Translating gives CAISESASTDTQYF.